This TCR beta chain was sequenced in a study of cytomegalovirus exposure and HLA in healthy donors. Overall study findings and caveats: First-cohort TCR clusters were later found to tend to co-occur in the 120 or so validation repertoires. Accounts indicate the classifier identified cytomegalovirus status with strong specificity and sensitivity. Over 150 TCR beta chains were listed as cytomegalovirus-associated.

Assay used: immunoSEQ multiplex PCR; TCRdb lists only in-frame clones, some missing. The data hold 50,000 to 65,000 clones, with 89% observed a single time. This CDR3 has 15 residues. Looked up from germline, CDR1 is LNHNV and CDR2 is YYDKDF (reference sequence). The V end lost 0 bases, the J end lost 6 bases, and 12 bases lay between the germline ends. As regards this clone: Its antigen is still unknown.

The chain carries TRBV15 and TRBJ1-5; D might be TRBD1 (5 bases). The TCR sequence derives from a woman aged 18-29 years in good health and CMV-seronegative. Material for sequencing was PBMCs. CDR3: CATSRDTGRGQPQHF. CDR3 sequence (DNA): TGTGCCACCAGCAGAGATACGGGGAGGGGTCAGCCCCAGCATTTT.